Listed below are T cell receptor beta chains from one sample, sequenced in a study of blood T cell repertoires in COVID-19. Here immunoSEQ multiplex PCR was the method, and the copy in TCRdb shows in-frame clones only, minus some. The sample lists around 63,000 clones; 80% to 90% were seen once. The material sequenced was peripheral blood. Every receptor here comes from a woman at least 80 years old with active COVID-19. The CDR3 runs from the conserved cysteine through the conserved F or W. The D gene is left open where the match is weak. A row's size may be missing; if present it is once, few, many or a size class.

j_call d_call v_call clone_size cdr3_aa cdr3_nt
TRBJ1-1 TRBD1 TRBV9 few CASSVVGTGDTEAFF TGTGCCAGCAGCGTAGTGGGGACAGGAGACACTGAAGCTTTCTTT
TRBJ2-3 TRBD1 TRBV29-1 . CSVEDTQGTDTQYF TGCAGCGTTGAAGACACACAGGGGACAGATACGCAGTATTTT
TRBJ2-3 TRBD2 TRBV6-5 . CASSYLLAGDTDTQYF TGTGCCAGCAGTTACTTGCTAGCGGGGGACACAGATACGCAGTATTTT
TRBJ1-6 . TRBV27 . CASSFGSGRNSPLHF TGTGCCAGCAGTTTCGGCTCAGGGAGGAACTCACCCCTCCACTTT
TRBJ2-3 . TRBV5-4 . CASSQGGWTDTQYF TGTGCCAGCAGCCAGGGGGGATGGACAGATACGCAGTATTTT
TRBJ1-5 TRBD1 TRBV6-5 . CASSPQGGPNQPQHF TGTGCCAGCAGTCCGCAGGGGGGACCCAATCAGCCCCAGCATTTT
TRBJ2-6 . TRBV13 . CTSSLGTTGANVLTF TGTACCAGCAGCTTAGGGACAACTGGGGCCAACGTCCTGACTTTC
TRBJ1-3 . TRBV5-1 once CASSTGTAGNTIYF TGCGCCAGCAGCACCGGGACTGCTGGAAACACCATATATTTT
TRBJ2-7 TRBD2 TRBV7-2 . CASSPLGAGGPYEQYF TGTGCCAGCAGCCCCCTCGGTGCGGGGGGGCCGTACGAGCAGTACTTC
TRBJ2-6 . TRBV6-5 . CASSYTGVAGGGVLTF TGTGCCAGCAGTTACACCGGAGTGGCAGGAGGAGGCGTCCTGACTTTC
TRBJ1-4 TRBD1 TRBV5-1 once CASHRGNNEKLFF TGCGCCAGCCACAGGGGAAATAATGAAAAACTGTTTTTT